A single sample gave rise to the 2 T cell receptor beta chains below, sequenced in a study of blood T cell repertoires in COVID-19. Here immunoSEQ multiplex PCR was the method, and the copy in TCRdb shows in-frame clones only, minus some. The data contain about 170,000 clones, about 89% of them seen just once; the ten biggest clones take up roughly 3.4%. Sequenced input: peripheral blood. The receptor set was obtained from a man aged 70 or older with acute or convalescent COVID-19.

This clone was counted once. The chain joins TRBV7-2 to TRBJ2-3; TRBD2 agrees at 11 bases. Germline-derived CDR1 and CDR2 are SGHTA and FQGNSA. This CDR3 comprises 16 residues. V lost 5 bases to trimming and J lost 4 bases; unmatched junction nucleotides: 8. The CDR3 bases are TGTGCCAGCAGCCCAGCCGGGACTAGCGGTGCAGATACGCAGTATTTT. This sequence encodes CASSPAGTSGADTQYF.

The CDR3 here is CASSLQSDRVYEQYF. CDR3 coding DNA: TGTGCCAGCTCACTTCAATCGGACAGGGTCTACGAGCAGTACTTC. The chain links TRBV18 to TRBJ2-7, with 8 bases fitting TRBD1. V shed 4 bases and J 3 bases; nucleotides not matched to a gene: 8. Germline CDR1 reads KGHSH; CDR2 reads LQKENI. CDR3 length: 15 amino acids. Filled out from reference TRBV18 and TRBJ2-7, the complete variable domain reads NAGVMQNPRHLVRRRGQEARLRCSPMKGHSHVYWYRQLPEEGLKFMVYLQKENIIDESGMPKERFSAEFPKEGPSILRIQQVVRGDSAAYFCASSLQSDRVYEQYFGPGTRLTVT.